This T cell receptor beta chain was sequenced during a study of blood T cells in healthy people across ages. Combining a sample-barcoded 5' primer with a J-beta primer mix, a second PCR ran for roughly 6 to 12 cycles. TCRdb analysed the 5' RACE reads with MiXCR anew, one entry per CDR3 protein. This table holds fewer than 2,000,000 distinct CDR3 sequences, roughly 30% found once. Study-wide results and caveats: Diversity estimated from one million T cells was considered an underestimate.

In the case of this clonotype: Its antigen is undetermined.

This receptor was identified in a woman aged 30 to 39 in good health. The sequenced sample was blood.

CDR3 nucleotide sequence: TGCGCCAGTCTCGGGACACCGAACACTGAAGCTTTCTTT. Its protein product is CASLGTPNTEAFF. The chain links TRBV5-1 to TRBJ1-1, with a tentative D call TRBD1 (6 bases). CDR1 and CDR2 from the germline V gene are SGHRS and YFSETQ. Between the trimmed V and J ends, which lost 8 bases and 1 base, there was a span of 12 bases. There are 13 residues in the CDR3.